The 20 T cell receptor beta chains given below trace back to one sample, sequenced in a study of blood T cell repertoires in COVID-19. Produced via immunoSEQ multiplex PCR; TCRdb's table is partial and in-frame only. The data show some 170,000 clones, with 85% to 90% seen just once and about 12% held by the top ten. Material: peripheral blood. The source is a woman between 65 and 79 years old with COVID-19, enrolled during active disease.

CDR3 nucleotides: TGTGCCAGTAGTACCCAGGCCGGGACAGTGTACAATGAGCAGTTCTTC. Protein: CASSTQAGTVYNEQFF. The chain combines TRBV19 with TRBJ2-1, with 7 nucleotides matching TRBD1. The CDR3 length is 16 residues. Trimming cost V 4 bases and J 4 bases; bases outside gene matches: 10. Germline V lookup: CDR1 LNHDA, CDR2 SQIVND (reference sequence).

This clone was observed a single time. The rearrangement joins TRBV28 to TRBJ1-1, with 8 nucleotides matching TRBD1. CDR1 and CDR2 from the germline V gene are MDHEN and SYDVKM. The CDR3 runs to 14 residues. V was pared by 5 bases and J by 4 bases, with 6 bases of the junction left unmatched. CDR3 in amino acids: CASSPTGEVTEAFF. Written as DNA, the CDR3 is TGTGCCAGCAGTCCGACAGGGGAGGTCACTGAAGCTTTCTTT.

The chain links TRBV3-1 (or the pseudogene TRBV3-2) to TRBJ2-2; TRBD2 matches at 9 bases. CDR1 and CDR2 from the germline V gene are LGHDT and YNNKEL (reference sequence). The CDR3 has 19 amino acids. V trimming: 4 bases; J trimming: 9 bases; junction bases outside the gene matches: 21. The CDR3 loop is CASSPSPKGIAGDIRELFF. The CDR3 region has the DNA TGTGCCAGCAGCCCCAGCCCCAAGGGAATAGCGGGAGACATCCGGGAGCTGTTTTTT.

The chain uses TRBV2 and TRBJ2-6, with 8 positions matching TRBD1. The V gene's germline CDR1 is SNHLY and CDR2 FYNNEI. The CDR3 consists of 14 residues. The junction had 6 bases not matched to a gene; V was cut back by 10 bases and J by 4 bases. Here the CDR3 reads CAKDREDGANVLTF. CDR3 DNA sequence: TGTGCCAAGGACAGGGAGGACGGGGCCAACGTCCTGACTTTC.

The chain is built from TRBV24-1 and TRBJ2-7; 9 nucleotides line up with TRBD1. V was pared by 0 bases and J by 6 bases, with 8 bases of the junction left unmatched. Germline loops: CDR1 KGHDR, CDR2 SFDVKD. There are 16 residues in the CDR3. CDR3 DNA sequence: TGTGCCACCAGTGATTTGGGGGGGACAGGGATACGCGAGCAGTACTTC. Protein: CATSDLGGTGIREQYF.

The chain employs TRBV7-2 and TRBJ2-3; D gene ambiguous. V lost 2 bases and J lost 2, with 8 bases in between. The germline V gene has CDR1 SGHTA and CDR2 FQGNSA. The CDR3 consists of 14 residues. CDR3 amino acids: CASSLFDSTDTQYF. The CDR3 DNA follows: TGTGCCAGCAGCTTATTTGACTCCACAGATACGCAGTATTTT.

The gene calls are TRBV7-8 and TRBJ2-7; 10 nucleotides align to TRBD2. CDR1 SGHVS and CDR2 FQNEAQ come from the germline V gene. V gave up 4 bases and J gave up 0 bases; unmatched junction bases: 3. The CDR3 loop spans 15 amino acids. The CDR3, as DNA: TGTGCCAGCAGCTACCTAGCGGGGGACTCCTACGAGCAGTACTTC. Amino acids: CASSYLAGDSYEQYF.

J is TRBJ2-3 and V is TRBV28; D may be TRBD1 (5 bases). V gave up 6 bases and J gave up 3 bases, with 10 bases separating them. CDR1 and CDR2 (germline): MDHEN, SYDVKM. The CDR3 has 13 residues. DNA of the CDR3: TGTGCCAGCAGGGGCCAGGGTACAGATACGCAGTATTTT. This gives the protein CASRGQGTDTQYF.

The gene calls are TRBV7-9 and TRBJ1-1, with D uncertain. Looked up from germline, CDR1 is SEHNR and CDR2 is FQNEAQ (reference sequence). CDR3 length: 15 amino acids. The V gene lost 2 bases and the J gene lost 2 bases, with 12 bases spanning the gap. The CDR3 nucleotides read TGTGCCAGCAGCTTACCAACAACAGAAAACACTGAAGCTTTCTTT. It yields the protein CASSLPTTENTEAFF.

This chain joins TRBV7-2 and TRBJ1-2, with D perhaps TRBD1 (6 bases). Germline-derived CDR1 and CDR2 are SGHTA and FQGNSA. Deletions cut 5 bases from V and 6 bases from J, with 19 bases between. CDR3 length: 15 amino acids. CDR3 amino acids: CASSPTGGGYHGYTF. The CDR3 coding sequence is TGTGCCAGCAGCCCCACTGGCGGGGGCTATCATGGCTACACCTTC.

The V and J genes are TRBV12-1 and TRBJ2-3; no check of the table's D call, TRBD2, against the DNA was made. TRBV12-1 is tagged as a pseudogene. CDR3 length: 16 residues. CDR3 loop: CASSPFSGSATDTQYF. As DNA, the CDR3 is TGTGCCAGCAGCCCCTTTAGCGGGAGTGCCACAGATACGCAGTATTTT.

In DNA form, the CDR3 reads TGTGCCACAGGACAAGGGTACTCCTACGAGCAGTACTTC. This sequence encodes CATGQGYSYEQYF. The chain joins TRBV6-5 to TRBJ2-7; the D gene is possibly TRBD1 (5 bases). This CDR3 contains 13 residues. CDR1 MNHEY and CDR2 SVGAGI come from the germline V gene. V was trimmed by 10 bases and J by 0 bases, leaving 13 bases between them.

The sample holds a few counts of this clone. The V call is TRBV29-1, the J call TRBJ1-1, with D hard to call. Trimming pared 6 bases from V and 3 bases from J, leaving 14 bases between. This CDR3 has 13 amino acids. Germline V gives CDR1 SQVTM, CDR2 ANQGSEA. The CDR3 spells CSVAPRGHTEAFF. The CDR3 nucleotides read TGCAGCGTGGCACCCCGTGGGCACACTGAAGCTTTCTTT.

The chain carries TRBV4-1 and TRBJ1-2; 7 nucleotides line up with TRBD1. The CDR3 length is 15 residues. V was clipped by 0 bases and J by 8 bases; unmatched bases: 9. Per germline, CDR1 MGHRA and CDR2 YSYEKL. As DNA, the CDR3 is TGCGCCAGCAGCCAAGATTGGGGACAGACGGGGGGCTACACCTTC. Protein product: CASSQDWGQTGGYTF.

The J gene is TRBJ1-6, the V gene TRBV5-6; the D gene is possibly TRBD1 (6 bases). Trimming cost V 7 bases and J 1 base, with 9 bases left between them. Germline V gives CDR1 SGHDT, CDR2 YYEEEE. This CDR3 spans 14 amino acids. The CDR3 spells CASSQGSYNSPLHF. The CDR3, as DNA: TGTGCCAGCTCCCAGGGGTCCTATAATTCACCCCTCCACTTT.

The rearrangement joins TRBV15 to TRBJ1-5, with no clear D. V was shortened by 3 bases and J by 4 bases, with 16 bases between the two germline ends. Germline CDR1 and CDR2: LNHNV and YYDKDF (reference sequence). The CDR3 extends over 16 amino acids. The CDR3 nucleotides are TGTGCCACCAGCAGCCCCTGGAGGGCGGGGAATCAGCCCCAGCATTTT. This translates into CATSSPWRAGNQPQHF.

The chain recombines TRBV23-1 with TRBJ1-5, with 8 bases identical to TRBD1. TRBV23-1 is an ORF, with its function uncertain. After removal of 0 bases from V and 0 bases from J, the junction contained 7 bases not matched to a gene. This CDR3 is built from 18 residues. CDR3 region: CASSQSTGEEYSNQPQHF. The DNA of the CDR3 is TGCGCCAGCAGTCAATCGACAGGGGAGGAATATAGCAATCAGCCCCAGCATTTT.

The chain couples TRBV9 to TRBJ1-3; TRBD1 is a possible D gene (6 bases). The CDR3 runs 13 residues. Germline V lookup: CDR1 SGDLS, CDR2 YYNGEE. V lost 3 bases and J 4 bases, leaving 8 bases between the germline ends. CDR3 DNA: TGTGCCAGCAGCGCAGGGGTGGGAAACACCATATATTTT. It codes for CASSAGVGNTIYF.

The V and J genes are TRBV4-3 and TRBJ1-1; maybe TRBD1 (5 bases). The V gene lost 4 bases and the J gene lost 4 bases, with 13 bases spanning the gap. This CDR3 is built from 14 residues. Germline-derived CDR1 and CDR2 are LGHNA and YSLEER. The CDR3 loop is CASSRGAFGTEAFF. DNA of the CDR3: TGCGCCAGCAGCCGTGGGGCCTTTGGCACTGAAGCTTTCTTT.

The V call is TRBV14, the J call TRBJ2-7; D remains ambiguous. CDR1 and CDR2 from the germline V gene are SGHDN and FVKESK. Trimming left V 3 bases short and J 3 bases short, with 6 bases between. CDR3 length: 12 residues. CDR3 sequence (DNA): TGTGCCAGCAGCCAGGCATACTACGAGCAGTACTTC. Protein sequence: CASSQAYYEQYF. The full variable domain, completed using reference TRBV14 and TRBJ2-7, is EAGVTQFPSHSVIEKGQTVTLRCDPISGHDNLYWYRRVMGKEIKFLLHFVKESKQDESGMPNNRFLAERTGGTYSTLKVQPAELEDSGVYFCASSQAYYEQYFGPGTRLTVT.